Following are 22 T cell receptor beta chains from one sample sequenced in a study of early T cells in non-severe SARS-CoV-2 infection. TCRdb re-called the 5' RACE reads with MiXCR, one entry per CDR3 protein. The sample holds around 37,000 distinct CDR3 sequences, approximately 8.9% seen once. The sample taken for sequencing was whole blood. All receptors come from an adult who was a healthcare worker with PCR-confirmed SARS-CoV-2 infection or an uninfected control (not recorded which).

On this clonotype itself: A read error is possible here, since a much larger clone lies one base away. The CDR3 reads CASSRQGGRKTQYF. In nucleotides, the CDR3 is TGTGCCAGCAGCCGGCAGGGGGGGCGAAAGACCCAGTACTTC. The chain uses TRBV7-2 and TRBJ2-5, with D perhaps TRBD1 or TRBD2 (7 bases each). Germline CDR1 reads SGHTA; CDR2 reads FQGNSA. Trimming removed 5 bases from V and 6 bases from J, with 16 bases in between. There are 14 residues in the CDR3.

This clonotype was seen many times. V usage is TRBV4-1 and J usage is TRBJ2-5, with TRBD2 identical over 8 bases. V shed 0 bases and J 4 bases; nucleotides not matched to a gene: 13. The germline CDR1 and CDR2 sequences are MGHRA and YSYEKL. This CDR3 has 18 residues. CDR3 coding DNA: TGCGCCAGCAGCCAAGAAATGGAAAGCGGGGGCCCCCGAGAGACCCAGTACTTC. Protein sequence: CASSQEMESGGPRETQYF.

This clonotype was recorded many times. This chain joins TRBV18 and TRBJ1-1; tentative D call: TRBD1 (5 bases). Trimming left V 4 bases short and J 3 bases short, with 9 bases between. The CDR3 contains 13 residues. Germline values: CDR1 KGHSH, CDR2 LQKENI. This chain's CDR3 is CASSLIGDTEAFF. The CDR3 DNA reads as TGTGCCAGCTCACTTATAGGGGACACTGAAGCTTTCTTT. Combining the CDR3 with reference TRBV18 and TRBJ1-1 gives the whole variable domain NAGVMQNPRHLVRRRGQEARLRCSPMKGHSHVYWYRQLPEEGLKFMVYLQKENIIDESGMPKERFSAEFPKEGPSILRIQQVVRGDSAAYFCASSLIGDTEAFFGQGTRLTVV.

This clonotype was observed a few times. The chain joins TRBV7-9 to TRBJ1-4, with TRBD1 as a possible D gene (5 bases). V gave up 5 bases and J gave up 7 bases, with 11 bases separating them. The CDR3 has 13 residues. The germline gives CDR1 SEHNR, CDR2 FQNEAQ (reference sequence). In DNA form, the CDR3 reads TGTGCCAGCAGCCTTTGGAGGGGTGAAAAACTGTTTTTT. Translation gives CASSLWRGEKLFF.

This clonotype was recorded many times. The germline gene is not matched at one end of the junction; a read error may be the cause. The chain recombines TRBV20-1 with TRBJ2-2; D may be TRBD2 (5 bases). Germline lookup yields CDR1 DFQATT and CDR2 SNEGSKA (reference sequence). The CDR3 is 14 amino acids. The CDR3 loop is CSAREGLETGELFF. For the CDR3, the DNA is TGCAGTGCGAGAGAGGGCTTGGAGACCGGGGAGCTGTTTTTT.

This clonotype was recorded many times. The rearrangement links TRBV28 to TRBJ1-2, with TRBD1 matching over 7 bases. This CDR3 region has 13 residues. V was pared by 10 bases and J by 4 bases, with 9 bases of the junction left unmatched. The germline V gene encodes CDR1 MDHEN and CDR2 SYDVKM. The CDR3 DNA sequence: TGTGCCATTTGGACCGGGACAGCCTATGGCTACACCTTC. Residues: CAIWTGTAYGYTF.

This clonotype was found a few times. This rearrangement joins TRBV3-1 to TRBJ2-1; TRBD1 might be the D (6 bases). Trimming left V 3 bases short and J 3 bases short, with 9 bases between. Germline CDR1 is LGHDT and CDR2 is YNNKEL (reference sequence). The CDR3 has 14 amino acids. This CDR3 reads CASSHRTDYNEQFF. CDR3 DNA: TGTGCCAGCAGCCACCGGACAGACTACAATGAGCAGTTCTTC.

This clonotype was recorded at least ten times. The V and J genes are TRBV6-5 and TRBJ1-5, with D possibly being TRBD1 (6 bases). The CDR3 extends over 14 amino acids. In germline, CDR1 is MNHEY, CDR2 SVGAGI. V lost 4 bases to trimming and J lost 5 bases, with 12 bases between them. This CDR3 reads CASSSYRVDQPQHF. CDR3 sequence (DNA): TGTGCCAGCAGTTCTTACAGGGTGGATCAGCCCCAGCATTTT.

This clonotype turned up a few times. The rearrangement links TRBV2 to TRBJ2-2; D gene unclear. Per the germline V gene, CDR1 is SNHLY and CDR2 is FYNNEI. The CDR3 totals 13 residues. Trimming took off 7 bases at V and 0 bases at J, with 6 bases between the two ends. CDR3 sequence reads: CASKTTNTGELFF. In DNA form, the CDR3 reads TGTGCCAGCAAGACGACGAACACCGGGGAGCTGTTTTTT.

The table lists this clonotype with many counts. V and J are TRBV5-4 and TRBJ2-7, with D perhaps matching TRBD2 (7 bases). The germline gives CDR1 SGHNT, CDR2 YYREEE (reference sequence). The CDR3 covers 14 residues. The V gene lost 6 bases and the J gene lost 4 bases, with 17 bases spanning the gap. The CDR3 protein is CASTPEGGSYEQYF. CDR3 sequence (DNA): TGTGCCAGCACCCCTGAGGGGGGGAGTTACGAGCAGTACTTC.

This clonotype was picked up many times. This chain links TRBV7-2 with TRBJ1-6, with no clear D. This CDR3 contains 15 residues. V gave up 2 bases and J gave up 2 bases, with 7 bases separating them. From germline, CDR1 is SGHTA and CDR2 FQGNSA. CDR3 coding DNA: TGTGCCAGCAGCTTAAGCAACACCTATAATTCACCCCTCCACTTT. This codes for CASSLSNTYNSPLHF. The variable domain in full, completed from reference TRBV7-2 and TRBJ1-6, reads GAGVSQSPSNKVTEKGKDVELRCDPISGHTALYWYRQSLGQGLEFLIYFQGNSAPDKSGLPSDRFSAERTGGSVSTLTIQRTQQEDSAVYLCASSLSNTYNSPLHFGNGTRLTVT.

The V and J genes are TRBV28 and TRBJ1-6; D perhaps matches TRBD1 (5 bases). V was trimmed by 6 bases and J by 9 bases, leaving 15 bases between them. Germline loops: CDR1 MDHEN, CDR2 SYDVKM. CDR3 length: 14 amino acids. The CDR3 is CASSSHPGGSPLHF. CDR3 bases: TGTGCCAGCAGCTCGCACCCCGGGGGTTCACCCCTCCACTTT. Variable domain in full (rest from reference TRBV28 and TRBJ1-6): DVKVTQSSRYLVKRTGEKVFLECVQDMDHENMFWYRQDPGLGLRLIYFSYDVKMKEKGDIPEGYSVSREKKERFSLILESASTNQTSMYLCASSSHPGGSPLHFGNGTRLTVT.

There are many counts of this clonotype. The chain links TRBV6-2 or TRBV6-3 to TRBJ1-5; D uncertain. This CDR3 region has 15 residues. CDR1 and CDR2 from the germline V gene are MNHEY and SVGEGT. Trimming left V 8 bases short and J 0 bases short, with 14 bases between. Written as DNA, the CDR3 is TGTGCCAGCGGCTACGGAGACTATAGCAATCAGCCCCAGCATTTT. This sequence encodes CASGYGDYSNQPQHF.

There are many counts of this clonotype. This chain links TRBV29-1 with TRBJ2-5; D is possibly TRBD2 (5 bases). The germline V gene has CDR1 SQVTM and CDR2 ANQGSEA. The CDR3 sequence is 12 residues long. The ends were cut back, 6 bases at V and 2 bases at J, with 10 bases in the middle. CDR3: CSVGDPQETQYF. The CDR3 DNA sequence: TGCAGCGTGGGAGACCCTCAAGAGACCCAGTACTTC. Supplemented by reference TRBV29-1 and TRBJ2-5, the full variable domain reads SAVISQKPSRDICQRGTSLTIQCQVDSQVTMMFWYRQQPGQSLTLIATANQGSEATYESGFVIDKFPISRPNLTFSTLTVSNMSPEDSSIYLCSVGDPQETQYFGPGTRLLVL.

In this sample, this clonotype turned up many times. The CDR3 here is CATSSQRGGDEQFF. The CDR3 DNA follows: TGTGCCACCAGCTCACAGCGGGGGGGCGATGAGCAGTTCTTC. The chain joins TRBV15 to TRBJ2-1; 10 bases align to TRBD2. The junction had 6 bases not matched to a gene; V was cut back by 5 bases and J by 8 bases. This CDR3 comprises 14 residues. Germline CDR1 LNHNV, CDR2 YYDKDF (reference sequence).

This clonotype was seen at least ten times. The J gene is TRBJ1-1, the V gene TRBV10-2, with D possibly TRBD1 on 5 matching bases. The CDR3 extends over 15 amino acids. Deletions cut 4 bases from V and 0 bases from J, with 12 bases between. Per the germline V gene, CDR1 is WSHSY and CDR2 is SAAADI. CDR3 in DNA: TGCGCCAGCAGTGGGGACGGGGGAATGAACACTGAAGCTTTCTTT. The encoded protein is CASSGDGGMNTEAFF.

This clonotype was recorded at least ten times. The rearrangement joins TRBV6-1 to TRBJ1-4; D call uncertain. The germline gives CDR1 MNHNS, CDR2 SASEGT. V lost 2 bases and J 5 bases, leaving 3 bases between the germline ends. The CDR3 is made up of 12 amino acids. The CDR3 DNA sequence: TGTGCCAGCAGTGAAATGAATGAAAAACTGTTTTTT. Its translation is CASSEMNEKLFF.

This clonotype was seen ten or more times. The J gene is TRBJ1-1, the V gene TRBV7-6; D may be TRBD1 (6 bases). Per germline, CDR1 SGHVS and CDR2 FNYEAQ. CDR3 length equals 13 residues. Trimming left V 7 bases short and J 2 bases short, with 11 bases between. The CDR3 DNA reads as TGTGCCAGCAACCAGGGGCCTAACACTGAAGCTTTCTTT. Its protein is CASNQGPNTEAFF.

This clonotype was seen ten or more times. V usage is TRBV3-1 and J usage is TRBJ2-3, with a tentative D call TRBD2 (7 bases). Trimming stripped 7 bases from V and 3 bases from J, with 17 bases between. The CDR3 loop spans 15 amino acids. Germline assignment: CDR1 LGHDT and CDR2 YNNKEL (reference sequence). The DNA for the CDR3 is TGTGCCAGCACCTCGAAGGGGGGGCATACAGATACGCAGTATTTT. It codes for CASTSKGGHTDTQYF.

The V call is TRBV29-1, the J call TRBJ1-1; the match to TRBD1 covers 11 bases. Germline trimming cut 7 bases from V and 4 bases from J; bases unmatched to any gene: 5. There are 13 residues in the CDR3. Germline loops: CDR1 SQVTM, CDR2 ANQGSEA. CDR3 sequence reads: CSGTGGGGTEAFF. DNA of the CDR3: TGCAGCGGGACAGGGGGCGGGGGCACTGAAGCTTTCTTT.

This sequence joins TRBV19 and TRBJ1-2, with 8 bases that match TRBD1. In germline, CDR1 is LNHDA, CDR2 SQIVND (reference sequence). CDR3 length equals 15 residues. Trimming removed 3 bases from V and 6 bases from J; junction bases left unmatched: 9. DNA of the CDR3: TGTGCCAGTAGTATTGAGCCCTCAGGGGGCGATGGCTACACCTTC. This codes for CASSIEPSGGDGYTF.

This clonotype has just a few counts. The CDR3 protein is CASSPRGTGPGLRYEQYF. The CDR3 region has the DNA TGTGCCAGCAGTCCACGGGGGACAGGCCCAGGGTTGAGGTACGAGCAGTACTTC. The V and J genes are TRBV6-6 and TRBJ2-7; the match to TRBD1 covers 8 bases. Germline assignment: CDR1 MNHNY and CDR2 SVGAGI (reference sequence). After removal of 5 bases from V and 4 bases from J, the junction contained 19 bases not matched to a gene. The CDR3 consists of 18 residues.